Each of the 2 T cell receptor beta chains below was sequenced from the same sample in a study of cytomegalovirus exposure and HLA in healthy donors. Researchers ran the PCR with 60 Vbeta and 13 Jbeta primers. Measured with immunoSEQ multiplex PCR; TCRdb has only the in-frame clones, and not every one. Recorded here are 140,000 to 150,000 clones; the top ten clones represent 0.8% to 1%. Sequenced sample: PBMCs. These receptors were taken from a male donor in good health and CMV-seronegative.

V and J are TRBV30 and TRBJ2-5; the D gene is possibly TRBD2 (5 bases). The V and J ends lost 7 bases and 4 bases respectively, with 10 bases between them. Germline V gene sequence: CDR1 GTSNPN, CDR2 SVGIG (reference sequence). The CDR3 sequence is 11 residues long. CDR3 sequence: CASGVAETQYF. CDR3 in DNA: TGTGCCTCCGGGGTAGCAGAGACCCAGTACTTC.

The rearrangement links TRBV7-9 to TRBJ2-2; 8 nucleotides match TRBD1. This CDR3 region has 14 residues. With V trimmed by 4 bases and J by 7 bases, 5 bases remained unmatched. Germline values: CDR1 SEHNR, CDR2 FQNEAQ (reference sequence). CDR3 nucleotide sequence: TGTGCCAGCAGCTCCCAGGGGGCGATCGGGGAGCTGTTTTTT. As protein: CASSSQGAIGELFF.